A single sample gave rise to the 25 T cell receptor beta chains below, sequenced in a study of control samples from healthy donors and cancer patients. Produced via immunoSEQ multiplex PCR; TCRdb's table is partial and in-frame only. Counted here are around 140,000 clones, approximately 94% occurring once; the ten biggest clones make up about 12%. The sample comprised blood. Source of these receptors: a man aged 35-49 years in good health.

The chain couples TRBV7-9 to TRBJ1-5; D unclear. CDR1 is SEHNR and CDR2 is FQNEAQ in the germline V gene (reference sequence). The CDR3 runs 18 residues. V gave up 0 bases and J gave up 1 base, with 16 bases separating them. CDR3 in DNA: TGTGCCAGCAGCTTAGCGCGTTTGGCGGACGGCAGCAATCAGCCCCAGCATTTT. Translation: CASSLARLADGSNQPQHF.

The CDR3 protein is CASSLGVRGRLWEQYF. For the CDR3, the DNA is TGCGCCAGCAGCTTGGGAGTCAGGGGGCGCTTATGGGAGCAGTACTTC. The chain employs TRBV5-1 and TRBJ2-7; TRBD1 matches 8 bases. J gave up 7 bases and V 0 bases, and 12 bases lay outside the gene matches. CDR3 length equals 16 residues. Germline V gene data show CDR1 as SGHRS and CDR2 as YFSETQ.

The rearrangement links TRBV4-1 to TRBJ1-2, with D possibly matching TRBD1 (6 bases). Germline lookup yields CDR1 MGHRA and CDR2 YSYEKL. V was clipped by 5 bases and J by 6 bases, with 13 bases between them. This CDR3 is built from 13 residues. CDR3 sequence: CASSYTGYDGYTF. CDR3 DNA sequence: TGCGCCAGCAGCTACACAGGGTACGATGGCTACACCTTC.

This clone was counted only a few times. V usage is TRBV7-2 and J usage is TRBJ2-5; D is possibly TRBD1 (6 bases). CDR3 size: 15 residues. In germline, CDR1 is SGHTA, CDR2 FQGNSA. Trimming cost V 7 bases and J 4 bases, with 19 bases left between them. CDR3 nucleotides: TGTGCCAGCACAGCTGTTGGAAGACAGGCAGAGACCCAGTACTTC. Translated, it gives CASTAVGRQAETQYF.

Regarding this clone: Other DNA sequences of this sample code for an identical CDR3. The rearrangement joins TRBV3-1 (or the pseudogene TRBV3-2) to TRBJ1-2; tentative D call: TRBD1 (5 bases). The CDR3 sequence is 12 residues long. Looked up from germline, CDR1 is LGHDT and CDR2 is YNNKEL (reference sequence). Trimming shortened V by 1 base and J by 5 bases, and 5 bases separated the two germline ends. CDR3 residues: CASSQGGYGYTF. The CDR3 DNA is TGTGCCAGCAGCCAAGGGGGGTATGGCTACACCTTC.

This rearrangement joins TRBV7-8 to TRBJ2-5; TRBD2 matches at 14 bases. The CDR3 totals 19 residues. J was trimmed by 2 bases and V by 5 bases; bases with no gene match: 13. Germline CDR1 reads SGHVS; CDR2 reads FQNEAQ. CDR3 sequence (DNA): TGTGCCAGCAGCGAGATACCGGGACTAGCGGGGGAATATCAAGAGACCCAGTACTTC. Its translation: CASSEIPGLAGEYQETQYF.

With regard to this clone: The germline gene is not matched at one end of the junction; a read error may be the cause. The rearrangement links TRBV7-7 to TRBJ2-5; TRBD1 might be the D (5 bases). Germline loops: CDR1 SSHAT, CDR2 FNYEAQ (reference sequence). The CDR3 runs to 16 residues. This CDR3 reads CASSLEPGRAWETQYF. In nucleotides, the CDR3 is TGTGCTAGCAGCTTAGAGCCTGGCAGGGCTTGGGAGACCCAGTACTTC.

The chain uses TRBV19 and TRBJ2-2, with no clear D. Germline loops: CDR1 LNHDA, CDR2 SQIVND (reference sequence). Trimming pared 2 bases from V and 2 bases from J, leaving 6 bases between. CDR3 length: 14 residues. CDR3 residues: CASSIWINTGELFF. The CDR3 DNA is TGTGCCAGTAGTATATGGATCAACACCGGGGAGCTGTTTTTT.

The chain employs TRBV10-2 and TRBJ2-2, with D perhaps matching TRBD2 (6 bases). The CDR3 totals 14 residues. Germline values: CDR1 WSHSY, CDR2 SAAADI. The V end was cut by 4 bases, the J end by 4 bases, with 10 bases between. CDR3 amino acids: CASSGGGFTGELFF. CDR3 coding DNA: TGCGCCAGCAGTGGTGGGGGGTTCACCGGGGAGCTGTTTTTT.

J is TRBJ2-7 and V is TRBV28; D remains ambiguous. CDR1 and CDR2 from the germline V gene are MDHEN and SYDVKM. Trimming removed 2 bases from V and 7 bases from J, with 15 bases in between. This CDR3 has 14 residues. The CDR3 coding sequence is TGTGCCAGCAGTTTAGTAACATCCAAGAGGGAGCAGTACTTC. Residues: CASSLVTSKREQYF.

This clone showed up just a few times. V usage is TRBV18 and J usage is TRBJ2-1, with 12 bases lining up with TRBD2. Germline lookup yields CDR1 KGHSH and CDR2 LQKENI. The CDR3 is 15 residues long. Trimming cost V 6 bases and J 5 bases; bases outside gene matches: 5. CDR3 bases: TGTGCCAGCTCGCCTAGCGGGAGGGCCAACAATGAGCAGTTCTTC. It codes for CASSPSGRANNEQFF.

The gene calls are TRBV19 and TRBJ1-2; D is ambiguous. Germline V CDR1 and CDR2: LNHDA, SQIVND (reference sequence). Trimming took 5 bases from V and 4 from J, leaving 11 bases between them. The CDR3 is made up of 13 amino acids. Here the CDR3 DNA reads TGTGCCAGTAGTCTCAGGATCTTCTATGGCTACACCTTC. This sequence encodes CASSLRIFYGYTF.

In its sample, this clone was seen once. This chain links TRBV2 with TRBJ1-1, with D perhaps matching TRBD1 (5 bases). The ends were cut back, 6 bases at V and 8 bases at J, with 10 bases in the middle. The length of the CDR3 is 11 residues. Germline CDR1 reads SNHLY; CDR2 reads FYNNEI. The CDR3 DNA reads as TGTGCCAGCAGCGATAGACAGGAAGCTTTCTTT. This translates into CASSDRQEAFF.

The V and J genes are TRBV6-5 and TRBJ1-2; 8 positions match TRBD1. This CDR3 is built from 16 residues. CDR1 is MNHEY and CDR2 is SVGAGI in the germline V gene. J lost 1 base, V lost 2 bases, and 6 bases had no gene match. The chain's CDR3 is CASSYGTGRINYGYTF. In DNA form, the CDR3 reads TGTGCCAGCAGTTACGGGACAGGAAGAATTAACTATGGCTACACCTTC.

V usage is TRBV4-2 and J usage is TRBJ2-1, with D maybe TRBD2 (6 bases). Trimming cost V 0 bases and J 10 bases, with 16 bases left between them. CDR3 length: 15 residues. The V gene's germline CDR1 is LGHNA and CDR2 YNFKEQ. The CDR3 sequence is CASSQELGSSVEQFF. DNA of the CDR3: TGTGCCAGCAGCCAAGAGCTCGGGTCTAGCGTCGAGCAGTTCTTC.

The DNA for the CDR3 is TGTGCCACCAGCAGAGATTTTTTAGAGGGTGAAAAACTGTTTTTT. Protein sequence: CATSRDFLEGEKLFF. The V and J genes are TRBV15 and TRBJ1-4; D remains unclear. Trimming removed 0 bases at V and 7 bases at J, with 12 bases between. The CDR3 is made up of 15 amino acids. Germline values: CDR1 LNHNV, CDR2 YYDKDF (reference sequence).

V gene TRBV6-6 combines with J gene TRBJ1-2; the D is unclear. CDR1 MNHNY and CDR2 SVGAGI come from the germline V gene (reference sequence). V was clipped by 7 bases and J by 0 bases, with 9 bases between them. The CDR3 runs to 13 residues. The CDR3 DNA reads TGTGCCAGCAACTTCAACACTAACTATGGCTACACCTTC. Its translation is CASNFNTNYGYTF.

This chain links TRBV20-1 with TRBJ2-1; no clear D gene. The CDR3 is made up of 11 amino acids. V lost 0 bases to trimming and J lost 8 bases, with 5 bases between them. Germline lookup yields CDR1 DFQATT and CDR2 SNEGSKA (reference sequence). This CDR3 is CSAREVDEQFF. In nucleotides, the CDR3 is TGCAGTGCTAGAGAAGTCGATGAGCAGTTCTTC.

The chain has TRBV3-1 (or the pseudogene TRBV3-2) and TRBJ2-1; 7 bases fit TRBD1. This CDR3 has 15 amino acids. Germline values: CDR1 LGHDT, CDR2 YNNKEL (reference sequence). V was pared by 2 bases and J by 9 bases, with 10 bases of the junction left unmatched. This CDR3 is CASSQPTGLYIEQFF. Here the CDR3 DNA reads TGTGCCAGCAGCCAACCGACAGGGCTCTATATTGAGCAGTTCTTC.

V is TRBV7-2 and J is TRBJ1-5; D uncertain. Germline loops: CDR1 SGHTA, CDR2 FQGNSA. The CDR3 has 14 residues. Between the trimmed V and J ends, which lost 3 bases and 6 bases, there was a span of 12 bases. The CDR3 is CASSFAVHGQPQHF. CDR3 nucleotide sequence: TGTGCCAGCAGCTTTGCGGTGCATGGTCAGCCCCAGCATTTT. Full variable domain (remainder filled in from reference TRBV7-2 and TRBJ1-5): GAGVSQSPSNKVTEKGKDVELRCDPISGHTALYWYRQSLGQGLEFLIYFQGNSAPDKSGLPSDRFSAERTGGSVSTLTIQRTQQEDSAVYLCASSFAVHGQPQHFGDGTRLSIL.

This chain links TRBV11-2 with TRBJ2-2; TRBD2 agrees at 14 bases. J gave up 2 bases and V 5 bases, and 4 bases lay outside the gene matches. This CDR3 has 17 amino acids. The germline gives CDR1 SGHAT, CDR2 FQNNGV. The CDR3 nucleotides read TGTGCCAGCAGCAAAGGACTAGCGGGGGGAAACACCGGGGAGCTGTTTTTT. This gives the protein CASSKGLAGGNTGELFF.

The DNA of the CDR3 is TGTGCCACCAGTGATTGGGGGGGTGAAAAACTGTTTTTT. The encoded protein is CATSDWGGEKLFF. The chain has TRBV24-1 and TRBJ1-4; D possibly corresponds to TRBD1 (5 bases). The V gene's germline CDR1 is KGHDR and CDR2 SFDVKD. The CDR3 spans 13 residues. Trimming left V 2 bases short and J 7 bases short, with 7 bases between.

This chain links TRBV3-1 (or the pseudogene TRBV3-2) with TRBJ1-4; no definite D call. The V and J ends lost 6 bases and 5 bases respectively, with 13 bases between them. The CDR3 spans 14 residues. Germline CDR1 is LGHDT and CDR2 is YNNKEL (reference sequence). CDR3 bases: TGTGCCAGCAGAAGTTCCCACTCAAATGAAAAACTGTTTTTT. This translates into CASRSSHSNEKLFF.

The V gene is TRBV9, the J gene TRBJ2-1; TRBD1 agrees at 9 bases. Germline CDR1 SGDLS, CDR2 YYNGEE. The V segment lost 4 bases and the J segment 6 bases; nucleotides outside the gene matches: 11. This CDR3 spans 16 amino acids. CDR3 in DNA: TGTGCCAGCAGCACTCCTAGGGGACAGGGAGGCAATGAGCAGTTCTTC. Its translation: CASSTPRGQGGNEQFF.

The rearrangement uses TRBV25-1 and TRBJ2-7; the D is unclear. The ends were cut back, 6 bases at V and 5 bases at J, with 8 bases in the middle. The germline gives CDR1 MGHDK, CDR2 SYGVNS. The CDR3 sequence is 11 residues long. The CDR3 DNA reads TGTGCCAGCAGCATCTCTAACGAGCAGTACTTC. Protein product: CASSISNEQYF.